The present T cell receptor beta chain was sequenced within a study of blood T cells in healthy people across ages. Overall study: About one barcoded beta molecule per two T cells was the capture yield of template switching. Points from the study as a whole: Long-lived donors carried more naive CD4+ cells and greater diversity than aged donors.

Each sample yielded at least 5 micrograms of PBMC total RNA. The second PCR ran about 6 to 11 cycles with a sample-barcoded 5' primer and J-beta primers. Each sample provided no less than 3 million CDR3-containing paired-end reads. TCRdb redid the calling of the 5' RACE reads with MiXCR, one entry per CDR3 protein. The sample has about 1.5 million distinct CDR3 sequences; roughly two fifths are singletons. On this clonotype: Its antigen is undetermined.

The sample was blood. This TCR was recovered from a woman between 18 and 29 years old in good health.

CDR3 loop: CASSPTGTGDTEKLFF. Here the CDR3 DNA reads TGTGCCAGCAGCCCGACCGGGACAGGGGATACTGAAAAACTGTTTTTT. The chain has TRBV7-8 and TRBJ1-4; 10 bases fit TRBD1. Trimming at V came to 5 bases and at J to 7 bases, leaving 10 bases not matched to a gene. There are 16 residues in the CDR3. Germline V gene sequence: CDR1 SGHVS, CDR2 FQNEAQ.